The rows below give T cell receptor beta chains drawn from one sample of a study of blood T cells in healthy people across ages. One entry per CDR3 protein results from TCRdb running MiXCR on the 5' RACE reads. The table has approximately 360,000 distinct CDR3 sequences, about 55% seen once. Specimen: blood. These receptors were obtained from a man aged 55-75 years in good health. Both conserved end residues are part of each CDR3. D genes are given only for firm matches.

v_gene	d_gene	j_gene	CDR3aa
TRBV4-3	TRBD1	TRBJ1-2	CASSPGTGNFFGYTF
TRBV20-1	NA	TRBJ2-4	CSARDVGSSKNIQYF
TRBV25-1	NA	TRBJ2-7	CASSERAKQYF
TRBV3-1	NA	TRBJ2-4	CASSSVRGGIQYF
TRBV27	NA	TRBJ1-5	CASSLRFGDSNQSQHF
TRBV7-2	TRBD2	TRBJ2-3	CASSFQRGGHTQYF
TRBV6-1	TRBD1	TRBJ2-7	CASSEWGQNSYEQYF
TRBV20-1	TRBD1	NA	CSASSGTDYYEQYF
TRBV7-3	NA	TRBJ2-5	CASSRGNHGTQYF
TRBV20-1	NA	TRBJ2-3	CSAREPSTDTQYF
TRBV20-1	NA	TRBJ2-5	CSARVGGQETQYF
TRBV10-3	TRBD2	TRBJ2-1	CAISETGGSNNEQFF
TRBV14	TRBD1	TRBJ2-7	CASSRTGRSSNEQYF
TRBV10-3	TRBD2	TRBJ2-1	CAISAGTSFNEQFF
TRBV7-6	TRBD1	TRBJ1-6	CASSSSGTGISPLHF
TRBV15	NA	TRBJ2-6	CATSGGINSGANVLTF
TRBV20-1	NA	TRBJ2-6	CSANPGSGANVLTF
TRBV4-2	NA	TRBJ2-3	CASSQRDPSTDTQYF
TRBV3-1	NA	TRBJ2-1	CASSQDGLRNEQFF
TRBV20-1	TRBD2	TRBJ2-7	CSARDLGASGLSEQYF
TRBV21-1	NA	TRBJ1-6	CASSKGVPPNSPLHF
TRBV7-9	NA	TRBJ2-6	CATGSSGANVLTF
TRBV6-6	NA	TRBJ2-5	CASGGASKTQYF
TRBV20-1	NA	TRBJ2-1	CSASQNNNEQFF
TRBV11-1	NA	TRBJ2-4	CASSSTDRPSNIQYF
TRBV5-5	TRBD2	TRBJ2-1	CASSLGASGGYNEQFF
TRBV7-2	TRBD1	TRBJ2-5	CASSSGTGGQETQYF
TRBV13	NA	TRBJ2-7	CASSLFGQTYEQYF
TRBV29-1	NA	TRBJ2-1	CSVGEVSEQFF
TRBV7-9	NA	TRBJ2-5	CASSDIAAGEETQYF
TRBV28	TRBD1	TRBJ1-5	CASKWDRESNQPQHF
TRBV7-8	NA	TRBJ2-4	CASSLGPGAQYF
TRBV3-1	NA	TRBJ2-7	CARGHSSYEQYF
TRBV5-1	TRBD2	TRBJ2-3	CASRLHSGGSTDTQYF
TRBV7-6	NA	TRBJ2-5	CASTIFLSEGKTQYF
TRBV5-1	TRBD2	TRBJ2-5	CASSSGLAGVDEQYF
TRBV20-1	NA	TRBJ2-5	CSASRTPDLQETQYF
TRBV27	NA	TRBJ1-2	CASSLGPEGIYGYTF
TRBV27	NA	TRBJ1-5	CASSWDTNQPQHF
TRBV20-1	NA	TRBJ1-6	CSARVARENSPLHF
TRBV7-2	TRBD1	TRBJ2-3	CASSFSGTGVDTQYF
TRBV7-9	TRBD1	TRBJ1-6	CASSPGDRDNSPLHF
TRBV29-1	TRBD1	TRBJ1-2	CSVVRTGGDGYTF
TRBV7-3	NA	TRBJ1-2	CASSPNGRGGYGYTF
TRBV7-2	NA	TRBJ2-3	CASSPISRPRDTQYF
TRBV7-2	NA	TRBJ2-7	CASSSGLDAYEQYF
TRBV24-1	NA	TRBJ1-1	CATSDLRYTEAFF
TRBV3-1	TRBD1	TRBJ1-2	CASSRTTGINYGYTF
TRBV7-8	NA	TRBJ1-4	CASSPPGGEKLFF
TRBV6-2/TRBV6-3	NA	TRBJ2-7	CASSRTGLSYEQYF
TRBV5-1	NA	TRBJ2-1	CASTPMGASNEQFF